This T cell receptor beta chain was identified during a study of cytomegalovirus exposure and HLA in healthy donors. Whole-study findings and limits: In a later analysis, donors in an Asian-associated ancestry cluster reportedly had fewer N-insertions in productive TCRs than the cohort mean.

The PCR made use of 60 Vbeta and 13 Jbeta primers. Assay: immunoSEQ multiplex PCR; the TCRdb copy retains only in-frame clones and omits some. The data show 150,000 to 180,000 clones, around 70% seen once. Comments on this clone: Its antigen is not identified.

Sequencing was performed on PBMCs. The TCR comes from a man aged 30 to 45 in good health and CMV-seronegative.

CDR3 nucleotides: TGTGCCAGCAGCCCTGGGACAGGGCCAGAGACCCAGTACTTC. This encodes CASSPGTGPETQYF. The chain has TRBV9 and TRBJ2-5; 9 bases match TRBD1. Unmatched junction bases numbered 5, after V lost 4 bases and J lost 4 bases. The CDR3 runs 14 residues. CDR1 SGDLS and CDR2 YYNGEE come from the germline V gene.